This T cell receptor (beta chain) was captured by sequencing in a study of regulatory dendritic cells for organ transplantation. The V end lost 1 base, the J end lost 2 bases, and 12 bases lay between the germline ends. This CDR3 contains 15 residues. CDR1 MGHRA and CDR2 YSYEKL come from the germline V gene. Data came from immunoSEQ multiplex PCR; TCRdb stores just in-frame clones and leaves some out. This sample has almost 30,000 clones, with 60% to 80% found just once. The receptor was derived from a human donor in good health. Material: memory CD4+ T cells from blood. Subset of the sample: CD45RO+ memory T cells. The genes are TRBV4-1 and TRBJ2-7; D not resolved. CDR3 sequence reads: CASSQAVTETYEQYF. DNA for the CDR3: TGCGCCAGCAGCCAAGCCGTGACCGAGACCTACGAGCAGTACTTC.